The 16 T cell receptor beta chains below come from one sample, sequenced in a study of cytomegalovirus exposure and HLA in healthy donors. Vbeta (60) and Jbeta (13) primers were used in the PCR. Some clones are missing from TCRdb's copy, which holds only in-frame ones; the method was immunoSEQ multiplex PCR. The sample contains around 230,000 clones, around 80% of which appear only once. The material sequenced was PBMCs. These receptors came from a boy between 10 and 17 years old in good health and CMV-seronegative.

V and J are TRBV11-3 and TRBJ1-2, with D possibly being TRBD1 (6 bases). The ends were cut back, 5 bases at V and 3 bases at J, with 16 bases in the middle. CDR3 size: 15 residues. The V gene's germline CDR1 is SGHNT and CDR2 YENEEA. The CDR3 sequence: CASSPDLGGHYGYTF. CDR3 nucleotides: TGTGCCAGCAGCCCAGATCTCGGGGGGCACTATGGCTACACCTTC.

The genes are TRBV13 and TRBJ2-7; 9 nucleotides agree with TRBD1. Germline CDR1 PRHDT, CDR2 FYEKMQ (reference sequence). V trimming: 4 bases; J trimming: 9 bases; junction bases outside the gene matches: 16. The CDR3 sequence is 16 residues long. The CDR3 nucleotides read TGTGCCAGCAGCTACCCCCTTAGGACAGGGGAGGGTCGGCAGTACTTC. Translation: CASSYPLRTGEGRQYF.

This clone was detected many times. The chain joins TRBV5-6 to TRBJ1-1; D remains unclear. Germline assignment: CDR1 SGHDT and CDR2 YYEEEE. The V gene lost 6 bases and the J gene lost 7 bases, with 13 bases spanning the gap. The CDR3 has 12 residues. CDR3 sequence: CASTSWAGEAFF. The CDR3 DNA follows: TGTGCCAGCACGTCCTGGGCGGGTGAAGCTTTCTTT.

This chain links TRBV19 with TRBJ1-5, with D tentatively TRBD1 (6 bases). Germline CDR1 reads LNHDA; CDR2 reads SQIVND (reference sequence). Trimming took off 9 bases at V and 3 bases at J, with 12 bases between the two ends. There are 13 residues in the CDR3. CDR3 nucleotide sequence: TGTGCCAGCCAGGGGACGGTCAATCAGCCCCAGCATTTT. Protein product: CASQGTVNQPQHF.

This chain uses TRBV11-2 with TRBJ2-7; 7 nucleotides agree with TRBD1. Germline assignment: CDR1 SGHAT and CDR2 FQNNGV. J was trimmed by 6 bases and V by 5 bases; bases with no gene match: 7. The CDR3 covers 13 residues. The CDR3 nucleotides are TGTGCCAGCAGCCAAAATTACAGGGGCGAGCAGTACTTC. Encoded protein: CASSQNYRGEQYF. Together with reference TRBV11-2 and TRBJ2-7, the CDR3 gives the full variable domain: EAGVAQSPRYKIIEKRQSVAFWCNPISGHATLYWYQQILGQGPKLLIQFQNNGVVDDSQLPKDRFSAERLKGVDSTLKIQPAKLEDSAVYLCASSQNYRGEQYFGPGTRLTVT.

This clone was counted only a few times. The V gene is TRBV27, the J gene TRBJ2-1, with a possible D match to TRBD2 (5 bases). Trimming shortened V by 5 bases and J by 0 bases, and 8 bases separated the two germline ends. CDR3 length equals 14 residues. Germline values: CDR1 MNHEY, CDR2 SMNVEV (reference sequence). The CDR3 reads CASSRLPSYNEQFF. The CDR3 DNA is TGTGCCAGCAGTCGACTACCCTCCTACAATGAGCAGTTCTTC.

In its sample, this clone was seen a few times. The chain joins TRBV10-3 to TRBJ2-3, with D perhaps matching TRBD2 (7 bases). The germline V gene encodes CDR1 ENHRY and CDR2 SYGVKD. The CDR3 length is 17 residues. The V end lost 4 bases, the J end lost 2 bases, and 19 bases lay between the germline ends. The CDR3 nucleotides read TGTGCCATCAGTGGCCCCACTGGGGGGGCTCTCACAGATACGCAGTATTTT. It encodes CAISGPTGGALTDTQYF.

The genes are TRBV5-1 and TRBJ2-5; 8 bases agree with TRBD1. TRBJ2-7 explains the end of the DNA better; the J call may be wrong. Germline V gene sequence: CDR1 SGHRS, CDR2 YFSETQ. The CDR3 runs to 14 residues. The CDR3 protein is CASSLGTGFYEQYF. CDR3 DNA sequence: TGCGCCAGCAGCTTGGGGACAGGGTTCTACGAGCAGTACTTC.

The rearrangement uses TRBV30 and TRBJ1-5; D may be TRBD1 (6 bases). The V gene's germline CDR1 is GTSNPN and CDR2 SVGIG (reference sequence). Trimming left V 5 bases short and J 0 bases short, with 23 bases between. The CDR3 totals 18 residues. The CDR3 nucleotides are TGTGCCTGGGGGGCGGGGGGGCTGGGGAGCAATAGCAATCAGCCCCAGCATTTT. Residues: CAWGAGGLGSNSNQPQHF.

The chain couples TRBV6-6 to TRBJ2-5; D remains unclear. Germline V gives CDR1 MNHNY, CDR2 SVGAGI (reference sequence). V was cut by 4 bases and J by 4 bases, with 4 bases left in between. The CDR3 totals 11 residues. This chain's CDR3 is CASSSRETQYF. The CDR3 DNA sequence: TGTGCCAGCAGTTCTCGAGAGACCCAGTACTTC.

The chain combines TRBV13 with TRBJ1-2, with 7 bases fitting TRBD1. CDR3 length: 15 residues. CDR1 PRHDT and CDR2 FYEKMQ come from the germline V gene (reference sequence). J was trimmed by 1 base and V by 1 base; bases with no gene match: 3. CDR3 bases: TGTGCCAGCAGCTTAGCCTGGGACAGTAACTATGGCTACACCTTC. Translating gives CASSLAWDSNYGYTF.

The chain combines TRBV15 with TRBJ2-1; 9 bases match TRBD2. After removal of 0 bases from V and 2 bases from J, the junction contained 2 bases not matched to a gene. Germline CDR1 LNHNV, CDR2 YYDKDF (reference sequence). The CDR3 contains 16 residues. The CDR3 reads CATSRELAGAYNEQFF. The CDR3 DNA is TGTGCCACCAGCAGAGAACTAGCGGGCGCCTACAATGAGCAGTTCTTC.

CDR3 nucleotides: TGTGCCAGCAGCTCTTCAACAGGGATCCAAGAGACCCAGTACTTC. This translates into CASSSSTGIQETQYF. The V gene is TRBV7-2, the J gene TRBJ2-5, with TRBD1 as a possible D gene (6 bases). Germline CDR1 is SGHTA and CDR2 is FQGNSA. The CDR3 loop spans 15 amino acids. Trimming took off 4 bases at V and 1 base at J, with 13 bases between the two ends.

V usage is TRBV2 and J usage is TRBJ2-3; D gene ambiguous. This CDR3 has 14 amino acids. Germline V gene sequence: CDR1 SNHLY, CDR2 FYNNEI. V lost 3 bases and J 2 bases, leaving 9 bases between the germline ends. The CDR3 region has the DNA TGTGCCAGCAGTGAGGCCACAGCCACAGATACGCAGTATTTT. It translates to CASSEATATDTQYF.

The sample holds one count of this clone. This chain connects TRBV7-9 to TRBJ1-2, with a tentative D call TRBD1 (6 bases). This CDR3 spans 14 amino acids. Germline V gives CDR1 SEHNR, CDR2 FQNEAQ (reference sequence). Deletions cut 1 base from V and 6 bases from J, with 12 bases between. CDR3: CASSLGQAGHGYTF. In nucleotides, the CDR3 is TGTGCCAGCAGCTTAGGACAGGCCGGGCATGGCTACACCTTC.

This chain's CDR3 is CASSPRQGAYGYTF. CDR3 sequence (DNA): TGTGCCAGCAGCCCAAGACAGGGGGCTTATGGCTACACCTTC. The chain recombines TRBV7-9 with TRBJ1-2; 10 positions match TRBD1. This CDR3 has 14 amino acids. Germline V lookup: CDR1 SEHNR, CDR2 FQNEAQ (reference sequence). V lost 5 bases, J lost 5 bases, and 5 bases stayed unmatched.